Here is one TCR beta chain with its context. The data were obtained in a study of blood T cell repertoires in COVID-19. The assay was immunoSEQ multiplex PCR, and TCRdb's table has in-frame clones only and misses some. The repertoire holds 350,000 to 400,000 clones, with more than 85% as singletons. CDR1 MNHEY and CDR2 SMNVEV come from the germline V gene (reference sequence). The CDR3 runs to 15 residues. V shed 5 bases and J shed 1 base, with 12 bases lying between them. The source of this sequence is a woman in her twenties or thirties who had recovered from COVID-19. This chain uses TRBV27 with TRBJ1-3; D uncertain. The sequenced sample consisted of PBMCs or T cells enriched from blood (not recorded which). Here the CDR3 reads CASSPAFRSGNTIYF. The CDR3 bases are TGTGCCAGCAGTCCCGCCTTTCGGTCTGGAAACACCATATATTTT.